Presented here are 19 T cell receptor beta chains from one specimen sequenced in a study of T cell responses to AZD1222 COVID-19 vaccine. Data came from immunoSEQ multiplex PCR; TCRdb stores just in-frame clones and leaves some out. The table lists 120,000 to 150,000 clones, about 90% of them singletons. The sequences come from peripheral blood, collected 28 days after the second dose of the MenACWY control vaccine. The receptors here all came from an adult who received the MenACWY meningococcal vaccine as a control.

The chain's CDR3 is CATSEGTGRIQPQHF. CDR3 DNA: TGTGCCACCAGTGAAGGGACAGGGCGGATACAGCCCCAGCATTTT. The genes are TRBV24-1 and TRBJ1-5; 9 bases agree with TRBD1. Germline trimming cut 4 bases from V and 7 bases from J; bases unmatched to any gene: 7. In germline, CDR1 is KGHDR, CDR2 SFDVKD. The CDR3 spans 15 residues.

The rearrangement links TRBV12-3 or TRBV12-4 to TRBJ2-4; 7 nucleotides align to TRBD1. The J segment lost 9 bases and the V segment lost 5 bases, leaving 7 bases of the junction unmatched. This CDR3 has 13 residues. The CDR3 DNA reads as TGTGCCAGCAGTCTGACAGGGATAGGCATTCAGTACTTC. Translation: CASSLTGIGIQYF.

This chain uses TRBV28 with TRBJ1-5; 8 bases line up with TRBD1. After removal of 5 bases from V and 2 bases from J, the junction contained 5 bases not matched to a gene. CDR3 length equals 15 residues. CDR1 MDHEN and CDR2 SYDVKM come from the germline V gene. In DNA, the CDR3 is TGTGCCAGCAGTGTACCGGGACAGGGCAATCAGCCCCAGCATTTT. Its protein is CASSVPGQGNQPQHF.

The table lists this clone with a few counts. The chain has TRBV4-3 and TRBJ2-1; TRBD1 aligns across 9 bases. The length of the CDR3 is 14 residues. Germline lookup yields CDR1 LGHNA and CDR2 YSLEER. Losses at the gene ends were 4 bases for V and 6 bases for J; bases not matched to a gene: 4. DNA for the CDR3: TGCGCCAGCAGCCTAGGGACAGGGAGCAATGAGCAGTTCTTC. This encodes CASSLGTGSNEQFF.

The chain uses TRBV5-6 and TRBJ2-5, with D perhaps matching TRBD2 (6 bases). The germline CDR1 and CDR2 sequences are SGHDT and YYEEEE. The CDR3 spans 15 residues. V gave up 7 bases and J gave up 3 bases, with 19 bases separating them. CDR3 DNA: TGTGCCAGCCGGGGGATTAGCGCCTCCAAAGAGACCCAGTACTTC. Protein product: CASRGISASKETQYF.

The chain employs TRBV7-9 and TRBJ2-3; TRBD2 is a possible D gene (6 bases). The CDR3 length is 15 residues. Trimming took off 5 bases at V and 5 bases at J, with 17 bases between the two ends. Germline values: CDR1 SEHNR, CDR2 FQNEAQ (reference sequence). The CDR3 reads CASSPEGRQKDTQYF. CDR3 bases: TGTGCCAGCAGCCCGGAGGGAAGACAGAAAGATACGCAGTATTTT.

The chain links TRBV28 to TRBJ1-5, with a possible D match to TRBD1 (5 bases). Germline CDR1 reads MDHEN; CDR2 reads SYDVKM. This CDR3 comprises 14 residues. Trimming stripped 7 bases from V and 6 bases from J, with 16 bases between. The CDR3, as DNA: TGTGCCAGCACCCCCAGTCGGGGCAGTCAGCCCCAGCATTTT. Translation: CASTPSRGSQPQHF.

The genes are TRBV7-9 and TRBJ2-2, with 7 nucleotides matching TRBD1. The length of the CDR3 is 17 residues. Germline V gene sequence: CDR1 SEHNR, CDR2 FQNEAQ (reference sequence). V shed 5 bases, J shed 5 bases, and the junction held 14 bases outside the gene matches. As DNA, the CDR3 is TGTGCCAGCAGCCCCACCCGGCGACAGGGAAGGACCGGGGAGCTGTTTTTT. As protein: CASSPTRRQGRTGELFF.

The chain recombines TRBV24-1 with TRBJ2-3; 7 nucleotides align to TRBD1. The V segment lost 8 bases and the J segment 2 bases; nucleotides outside the gene matches: 6. Germline V lookup: CDR1 KGHDR, CDR2 SFDVKD. CDR3 length: 14 residues. The CDR3 loop reads CATTGQLTTDTQYF. The CDR3 DNA is TGTGCCACCACGGGACAGCTAACCACAGATACGCAGTATTTT.

This clone was seen a single time. This rearrangement joins TRBV5-6 to TRBJ2-5; 9 bases line up with TRBD1. CDR1 SGHDT and CDR2 YYEEEE come from the germline V gene. The V and J ends lost 0 bases and 4 bases, in that order; junction bases with no gene match: 16. The CDR3 extends over 19 amino acids. For the CDR3, the DNA is TGTGCCAGCAGCTTGGTCGTTGGGACAGGGAATTTTGATCGAGAGACCCAGTACTTC. It translates to CASSLVVGTGNFDRETQYF.

The V and J genes are TRBV7-9 and TRBJ2-3; the D gene could be TRBD1 or TRBD2 (5 bases each). The germline V and J ends were trimmed by 5 bases and 5 bases, with 14 bases remaining between them. The CDR3 is 14 amino acids. Germline V lookup: CDR1 SEHNR, CDR2 FQNEAQ (reference sequence). Here the CDR3 DNA reads TGTGCCAGCAGCGCCAATGGGGGTGGAGATACGCAGTATTTT. Translation gives CASSANGGGDTQYF.

Comment on this clone: Within the sample, other DNA sequences also encode this same CDR3. The CDR3 sequence is CASSLTGGREKLFF. The DNA of the CDR3 is TGCGCCAGCAGCTTGACAGGTGGACGGGAAAAACTGTTTTTT. The J gene is TRBJ1-4, the V gene TRBV5-1, with a possible D match to TRBD1 (5 bases). Germline V gene data show CDR1 as SGHRS and CDR2 as YFSETQ. V was cut by 1 base and J by 8 bases, with 12 bases left in between. The CDR3 loop spans 14 amino acids.

This clone showed up just once. The chain is built from TRBV28 and TRBJ1-5, with TRBD1 identical over 7 bases. Germline V gene lookup returns CDR1 MDHEN and CDR2 SYDVKM. V dropped 6 bases and J dropped 3; count of bases not matched to a gene: 8. This CDR3 is built from 15 residues. The CDR3 reads CASRDNRGSNQPQHF. The CDR3 nucleotides read TGTGCCAGCAGGGATAACAGGGGATCCAATCAGCCCCAGCATTTT.

The gene calls are TRBV6-2 or TRBV6-3 and TRBJ1-1; TRBD1 agrees at 8 bases. This CDR3 region has 15 residues. V gave up 6 bases and J gave up 2 bases; unmatched junction bases: 8. CDR1 MNHEY and CDR2 SVGEGT come from the germline V gene. CDR3 bases: TGTGCCAGCAGCCCCCAGGACAGGGTAAACACTGAAGCTTTCTTT. This translates into CASSPQDRVNTEAFF.

Turning to this clone: One end of the junction varies from germline; a read error may be responsible. This chain connects TRBV5-1 to TRBJ1-5, with D hard to call. This CDR3 comprises 15 residues. CDR1 and CDR2 from the germline V gene are SGHRS and YFSETQ. The CDR3 nucleotides read TGCGCCAGCAGGTTGGCCCCTAATGGAGATCAGCCCCAGCATTTT. Protein sequence: CASRLAPNGDQPQHF.

This sequence joins TRBV19 and TRBJ2-5; TRBD2 agrees at 13 bases. Germline CDR1 LNHDA, CDR2 SQIVND (reference sequence). Trimming took 6 bases from V and 0 from J; bases not matched to a gene: 7. This CDR3 region has 17 residues. CDR3 in amino acids: CASSQGLAGAHQETQYF. The CDR3 nucleotides read TGTGCCAGTAGCCAAGGACTAGCGGGGGCTCACCAAGAGACCCAGTACTTC.

This clone was counted once. This rearrangement joins TRBV7-9 to TRBJ1-6; 7 bases line up with TRBD1. CDR3 length: 15 amino acids. J lost 4 bases, V lost 2 bases, and 2 bases had no gene match. Looked up from germline, CDR1 is SEHNR and CDR2 is FQNEAQ (reference sequence). The CDR3 sequence: CASSLLQGYNSPLHF. The CDR3 DNA is TGTGCCAGCAGCTTATTACAGGGGTATAATTCACCCCTCCACTTT.

This chain joins TRBV4-3 and TRBJ2-7, with 9 bases lining up with TRBD2. J gave up 1 base and V 0 bases, and 4 bases lay outside the gene matches. Germline V gives CDR1 LGHNA, CDR2 YSLEER. The CDR3 contains 16 residues. This CDR3 is CASSQDLTSGSYEQYF. The CDR3 nucleotides read TGCGCCAGCAGCCAAGATCTCACTAGCGGGTCCTACGAGCAGTACTTC.

This chain uses TRBV5-4 with TRBJ2-1, with TRBD2 matching over 8 bases. CDR1 is SGHNT, CDR2 YYREEE, per germline (reference sequence). V was pared by 4 bases and J by 2 bases, with 11 bases of the junction left unmatched. The CDR3 extends over 17 amino acids. The CDR3 DNA reads as TGTGCCAGCAGCCTGCCGGGGTCGGGAGGGCCCTACAATGAGCAGTTCTTC. Protein product: CASSLPGSGGPYNEQFF. The entire variable domain, with the rest obtained from reference TRBV5-4 and TRBJ2-1, is as follows: ETGVTQSPTHLIKTRGQQVTLRCSSQSGHNTVSWYQQALGQGPQFIFQYYREEENGRGNFPPRFSGLQFPNYSSELNVNALELDDSALYLCASSLPGSGGPYNEQFFGPGTRLTVL.